Listed below are T cell receptor beta chains from one sample, sequenced in a study of blood T cell repertoires in COVID-19. Clones were sequenced by immunoSEQ multiplex PCR, and TCRdb holds only the in-frame ones, with some missing. The data hold roughly 200,000 clones, with 70% to 90% observed a single time. Material for sequencing was peripheral blood. All receptors derive from a man in his sixties with active or convalescent COVID-19. Each CDR3 is given with its conserved first and last residue.

J | V | CDR3
TRBJ1-2 | TRBV25-1 | CASSESADTSYTF
TRBJ2-7 | TRBV11-2 | CASSLDGTGSYEQYF
TRBJ2-5 | TRBV5-4 | CASSPKGGARETQYF
TRBJ1-2 | TRBV5-1 | CASSGAGGVYYGYTF
TRBJ2-6 | TRBV6-2/TRBV6-3 | CASSSQALGANVLTF
TRBJ2-7 | TRBV19 | CASSAQGRYEQYF
TRBJ2-5 | TRBV10-3 | CAISDPRNQETQYF
TRBJ2-5 | TRBV7-2 | CASSWRTRETQYF
TRBJ2-6 | TRBV5-4 | CASSPGNSGANVLTF
TRBJ1-5 | TRBV6-1 | CASSERGGLPQHF
TRBJ1-2 | TRBV2 | CASVGETGTSYGYTF
TRBJ1-5 | TRBV20-1 | CSASAGDQPQHF
TRBJ1-2 | TRBV19 | CASSIPGQGPGYGYTF
TRBJ2-3 | TRBV29-1 | CSARQGGTDTQYF
TRBJ1-2 | TRBV28 | CASSSDSPYLSF
TRBJ2-5 | TRBV27 | CASSFGATQETQYF
TRBJ1-2 | TRBV6-1 | CASSESGGDGYTF
TRBJ2-2 | TRBV6-8 | CASSYPGSTGELFF
TRBJ1-5 | TRBV2 | CASRDMARQPQHF
TRBJ1-5 | TRBV19 | CASSRDQGGQPQHF
TRBJ1-1 | TRBV6-2/TRBV6-3 | CASSLGGRTEAFF
TRBJ1-1 | TRBV5-1 | CASSLGTGGYTEAFF
TRBJ1-4 | TRBV4-1 | CASSSTTGPNEKLFF
TRBJ2-3 | TRBV4-2 | CASSPRTSSDTDTQYF
TRBJ2-2 | TRBV3-1/TRBV3-2 | CASSPHRGNTGELFF
TRBJ1-2 | TRBV21-1 | CASSKGTSRGYTF
TRBJ1-2 | TRBV29-1 | CSVLTGLSNYGYTF
TRBJ1-2 | TRBV4-2 | CASSLGQGDGYTF
TRBJ1-2 | TRBV19 | CASSGGLGYTF
TRBJ2-3 | TRBV27 | CASSRTPGLADTQYF
TRBJ2-7 | TRBV19 | CASSITASGVYEQYF
TRBJ1-1 | TRBV5-6 | CASSPRTGLNTEAFF
TRBJ2-5 | TRBV14 | CASSQWVGEETQYF
TRBJ1-2 | TRBV5-6 | CASSLGTEVWGYTF
TRBJ2-5 | TRBV29-1 | CSVRAGSADWWTQYF
TRBJ2-1 | TRBV5-1 | CASRLAPLAGGFNEQFF
TRBJ2-1 | TRBV5-1 | CASRDDPSSYNEQFF
TRBJ1-4 | TRBV4-1 | CASSHPTGEGSNEKLFF
TRBJ1-1 | TRBV6-6 | CASVSEGLNTEAFF
TRBJ1-2 | TRBV24-1 | CATSRSGTDNGGYTF
TRBJ1-1 | TRBV5-1 | CASSLAPGGGGNTEAFF
TRBJ1-1 | TRBV9 | CASSVAGRTEAFF
TRBJ2-1 | TRBV7-9 | CASRVSSYNEQFF
TRBJ1-6 | TRBV14 | CASRRDSSYNSPLHF
TRBJ2-6 | TRBV30 | CAWSLSLGANVLTF
TRBJ2-3 | TRBV9 | CASSPLLATDTQYF
TRBJ2-3 | TRBV5-1 | CASTPGQLYTDTQYF
TRBJ1-1 | TRBV9 | CASSADRVGIAFF
TRBJ2-7 | TRBV19 | CASSIAREDEQYF
TRBJ1-1 | TRBV5-5 | CASSSPGQLNTEAFF
TRBJ2-6 | TRBV19 | CASSIPTGLPGANVLTF
TRBJ2-1 | TRBV2 | CASSQHGRTGEQFF
TRBJ2-7 | TRBV27 | CASSFAGGGVYEQYF
TRBJ2-1 | TRBV7-3 | CASSLERQGVPFF
TRBJ1-5 | TRBV23-1 | CASSQPLTGGVSNQPQHF
TRBJ2-3 | TRBV4-1 | CASSLGLAGLRADTQYF
TRBJ1-5 | TRBV6-5 | CASSYTTGRNQPQHF